The T cell receptor beta chain described here comes from a study of response to subunit inactivated influenza vaccine. The study's findings and limits: Each seasonal influenza vaccination recruits few new T cells, the authors suggested.

About this clonotype: Its antigen remains unidentified.

From the RT-PCR reads, TCRdb called clonotypes with MiXCR, one entry per CDR3 protein. This table has approximately 310,000 distinct CDR3 sequences, around a fifth appearing once. V was cut by 1 base and J by 0 bases, with 7 bases left in between. CDR1 is SEHNR and CDR2 is FQNEAQ in the germline V gene (reference sequence). The CDR3 is 14 amino acids. The sequencing here drew on PBMCs from blood, taken less than 22 months after vaccination. The chain recombines TRBV7-9 with TRBJ2-7; D is undetermined. This clonotype originated in a man between 50 and 75 years old who received an inactivated influenza vaccine. CDR3 in amino acids: CASSLGPVSYEQYF. DNA for the CDR3: TGTGCCAGCAGCTTAGGACCGGTCTCCTACGAGCAGTACTTC.